The source of this T cell receptor (beta chain) is a study of T cell responses to AZD1222 COVID-19 vaccine. Germline V gene sequence: CDR1 KGHDR, CDR2 SFDVKD. V was cut by 8 bases and J by 2 bases, with 5 bases left in between. This CDR3 comprises 12 residues. Method: immunoSEQ multiplex PCR; TCRdb's copy keeps in-frame clones and lacks some. The sample holds under 100,000 clones, approximately 83% seen once. The TCR comes from an adult in good health. J is TRBJ2-2 and V is TRBV24-1; D is ambiguous. Sequencing used peripheral blood, obtained on day 0 of AZD1222 vaccination. CDR3 bases: TGTGCCACCAAAGCCAACACCGGGGAGCTGTTTTTT. This translates into CATKANTGELFF.